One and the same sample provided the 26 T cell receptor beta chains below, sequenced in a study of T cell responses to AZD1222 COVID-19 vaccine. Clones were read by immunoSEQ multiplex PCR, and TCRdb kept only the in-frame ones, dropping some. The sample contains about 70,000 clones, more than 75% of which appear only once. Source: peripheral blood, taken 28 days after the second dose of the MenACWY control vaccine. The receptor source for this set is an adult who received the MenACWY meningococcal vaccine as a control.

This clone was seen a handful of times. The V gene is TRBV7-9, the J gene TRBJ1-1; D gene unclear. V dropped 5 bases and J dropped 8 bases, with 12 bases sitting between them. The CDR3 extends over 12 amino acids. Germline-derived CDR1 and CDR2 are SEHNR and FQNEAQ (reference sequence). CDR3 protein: CASSPDWMEAFF. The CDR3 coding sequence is TGTGCCAGCAGCCCCGACTGGATGGAAGCTTTCTTT. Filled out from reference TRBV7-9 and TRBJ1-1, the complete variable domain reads DTGVSQNPRHKITKRGQNVTFRCDPISEHNRLYWYRQTLGQGPEFLTYFQNEAQLEKSRLLSDRFSAERPKGSFSTLEIQRTEQGDSAMYLCASSPDWMEAFFGQGTRLTVV.

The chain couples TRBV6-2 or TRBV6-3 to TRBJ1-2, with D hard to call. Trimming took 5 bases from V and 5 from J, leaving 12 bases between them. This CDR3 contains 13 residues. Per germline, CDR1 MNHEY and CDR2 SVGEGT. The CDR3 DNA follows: TGTGCCAGCAGTACTACCAATAATTATGGCTACACCTTC. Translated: CASSTTNNYGYTF.

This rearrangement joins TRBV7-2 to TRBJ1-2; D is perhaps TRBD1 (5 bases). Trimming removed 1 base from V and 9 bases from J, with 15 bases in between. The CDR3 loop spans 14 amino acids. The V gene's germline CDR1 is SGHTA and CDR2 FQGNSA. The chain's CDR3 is CASSLDRQLGSYTF. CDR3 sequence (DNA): TGTGCCAGCAGCTTAGATCGACAGTTGGGTAGCTACACCTTC.

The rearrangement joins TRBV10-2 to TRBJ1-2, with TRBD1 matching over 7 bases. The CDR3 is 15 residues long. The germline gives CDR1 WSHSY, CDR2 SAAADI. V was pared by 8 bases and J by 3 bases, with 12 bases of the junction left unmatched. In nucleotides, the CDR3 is TGCGCCAGCGCCGGGACAGACCAAGGAGACTATGGCTACACCTTC. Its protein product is CASAGTDQGDYGYTF.

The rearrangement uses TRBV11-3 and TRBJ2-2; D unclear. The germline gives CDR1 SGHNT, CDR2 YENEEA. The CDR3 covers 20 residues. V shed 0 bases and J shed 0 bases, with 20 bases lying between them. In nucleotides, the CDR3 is TGTGCCAGCAGCTTAGATGGGCACTACCCCCTTTACGCGAACACCGGGGAGCTGTTTTTT. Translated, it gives CASSLDGHYPLYANTGELFF.

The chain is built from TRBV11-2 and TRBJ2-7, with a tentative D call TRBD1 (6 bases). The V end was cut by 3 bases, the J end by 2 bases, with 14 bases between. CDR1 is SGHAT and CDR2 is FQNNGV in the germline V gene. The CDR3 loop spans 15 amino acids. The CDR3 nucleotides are TGTGCCAGCAGCTTGGTCACAGGGATAACCTACGAGCAGTACTTC. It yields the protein CASSLVTGITYEQYF.

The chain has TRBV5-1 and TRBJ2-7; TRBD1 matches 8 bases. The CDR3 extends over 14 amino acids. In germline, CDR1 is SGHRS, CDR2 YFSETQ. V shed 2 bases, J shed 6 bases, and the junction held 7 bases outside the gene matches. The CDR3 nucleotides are TGCGCCAGCAGCTTTGAGACAGGGGTTACCGAGCAGTACTTC. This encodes CASSFETGVTEQYF.

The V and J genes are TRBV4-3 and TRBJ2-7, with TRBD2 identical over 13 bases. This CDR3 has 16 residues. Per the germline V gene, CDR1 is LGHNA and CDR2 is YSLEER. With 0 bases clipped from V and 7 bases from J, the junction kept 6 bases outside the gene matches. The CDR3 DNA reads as TGCGCCAGCAGCCAAGATGGACTAGCGGGGGCGGGGGAGCAGTACTTC. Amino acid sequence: CASSQDGLAGAGEQYF.

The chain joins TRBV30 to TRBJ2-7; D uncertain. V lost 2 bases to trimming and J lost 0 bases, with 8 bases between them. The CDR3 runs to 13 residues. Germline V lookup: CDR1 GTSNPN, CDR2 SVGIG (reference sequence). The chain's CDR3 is CAWSHGSSYEQYF. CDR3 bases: TGTGCCTGGAGTCACGGCAGCTCCTACGAGCAGTACTTC.

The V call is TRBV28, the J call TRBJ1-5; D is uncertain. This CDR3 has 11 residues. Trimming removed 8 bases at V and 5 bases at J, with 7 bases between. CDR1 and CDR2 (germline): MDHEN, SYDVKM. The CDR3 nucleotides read TGTGCCAGCGGAAGTCATCAGCCCCAGCATTTT. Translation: CASGSHQPQHF.

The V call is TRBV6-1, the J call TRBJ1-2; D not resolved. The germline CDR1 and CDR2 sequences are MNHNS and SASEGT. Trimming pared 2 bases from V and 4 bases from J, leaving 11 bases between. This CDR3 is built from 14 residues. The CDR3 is CASSETAQVYGYTF. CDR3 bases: TGTGCCAGCAGTGAAACCGCCCAAGTCTATGGCTACACCTTC.

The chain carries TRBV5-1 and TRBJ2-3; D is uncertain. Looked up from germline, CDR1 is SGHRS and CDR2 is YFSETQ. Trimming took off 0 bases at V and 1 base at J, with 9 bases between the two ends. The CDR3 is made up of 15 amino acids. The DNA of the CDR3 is TGCGCCAGCAGCTTGGAGATACGGGGCACAGATACGCAGTATTTT. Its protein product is CASSLEIRGTDTQYF.

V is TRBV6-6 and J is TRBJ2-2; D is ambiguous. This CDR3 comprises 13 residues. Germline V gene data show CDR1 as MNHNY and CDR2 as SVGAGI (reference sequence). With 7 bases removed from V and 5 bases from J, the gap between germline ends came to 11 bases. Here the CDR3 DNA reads TGTGCCAGCACGGCGGTTGGGACCGGGGAGCTGTTTTTT. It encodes CASTAVGTGELFF.

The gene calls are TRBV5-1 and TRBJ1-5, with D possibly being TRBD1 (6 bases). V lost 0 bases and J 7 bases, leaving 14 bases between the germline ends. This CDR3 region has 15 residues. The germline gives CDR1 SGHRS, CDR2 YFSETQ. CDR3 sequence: CASSLDGGLEQPQHF. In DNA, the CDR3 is TGCGCCAGCAGCTTGGACGGGGGGCTGGAGCAGCCCCAGCATTTT.

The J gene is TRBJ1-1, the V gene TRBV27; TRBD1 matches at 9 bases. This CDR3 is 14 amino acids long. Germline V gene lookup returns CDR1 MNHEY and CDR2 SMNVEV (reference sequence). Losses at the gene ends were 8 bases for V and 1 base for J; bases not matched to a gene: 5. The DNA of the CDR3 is TGTGCCAGCCGCTGGGACAGGGCGAACACTGAAGCTTTCTTT. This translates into CASRWDRANTEAFF.

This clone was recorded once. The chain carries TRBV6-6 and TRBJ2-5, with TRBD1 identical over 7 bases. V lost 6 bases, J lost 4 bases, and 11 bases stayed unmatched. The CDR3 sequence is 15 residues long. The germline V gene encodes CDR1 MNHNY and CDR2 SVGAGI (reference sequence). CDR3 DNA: TGTGCCAGCAGCTCCCTGACAGGGCCTTTAGAGACCCAGTACTTC. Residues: CASSSLTGPLETQYF.

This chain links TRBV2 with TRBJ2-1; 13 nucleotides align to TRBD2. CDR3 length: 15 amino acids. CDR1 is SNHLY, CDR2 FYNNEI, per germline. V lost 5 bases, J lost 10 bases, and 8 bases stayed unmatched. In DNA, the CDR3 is TGTGCCAGCAGTCAACTAGCGGGAGGGCTAGGAGAGCAGTTCTTC. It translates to CASSQLAGGLGEQFF.

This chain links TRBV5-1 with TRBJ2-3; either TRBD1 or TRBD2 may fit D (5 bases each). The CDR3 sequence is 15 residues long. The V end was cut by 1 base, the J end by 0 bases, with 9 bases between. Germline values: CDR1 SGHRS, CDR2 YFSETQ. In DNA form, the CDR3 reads TGCGCCAGCAGCTTGAACGGGGCTAGCACAGATACGCAGTATTTT. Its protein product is CASSLNGASTDTQYF.

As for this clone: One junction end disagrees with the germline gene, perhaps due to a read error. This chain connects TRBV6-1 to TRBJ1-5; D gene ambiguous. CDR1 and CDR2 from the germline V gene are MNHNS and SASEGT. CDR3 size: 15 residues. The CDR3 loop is CASREALNSNQPQHF. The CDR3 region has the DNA TGTGCCAGCAGGGAAGCTCTTAATAGCAATCAGCCCCAGCATTTT.

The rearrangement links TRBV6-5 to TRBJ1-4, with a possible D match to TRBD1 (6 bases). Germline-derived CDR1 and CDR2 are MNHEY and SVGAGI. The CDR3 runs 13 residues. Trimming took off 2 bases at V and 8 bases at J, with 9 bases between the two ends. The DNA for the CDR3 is TGTGCCAGCAGTTACGGACAGTTAGAAAAACTGTTTTTT. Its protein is CASSYGQLEKLFF.

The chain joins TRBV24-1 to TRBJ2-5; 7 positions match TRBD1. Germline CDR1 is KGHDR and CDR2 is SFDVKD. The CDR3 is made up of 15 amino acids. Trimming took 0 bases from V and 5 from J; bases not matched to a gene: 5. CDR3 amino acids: CATSDLRQGGETQYF. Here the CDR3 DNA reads TGTGCCACCAGTGATTTGCGACAGGGCGGGGAGACCCAGTACTTC.

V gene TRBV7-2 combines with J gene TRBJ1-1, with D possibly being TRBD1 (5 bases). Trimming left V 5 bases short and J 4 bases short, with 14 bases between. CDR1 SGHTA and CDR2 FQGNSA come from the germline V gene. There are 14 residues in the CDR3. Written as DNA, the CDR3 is TGTGCCAGCAGCCTCGGGGCGACGGCCACTGAAGCTTTCTTT. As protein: CASSLGATATEAFF.

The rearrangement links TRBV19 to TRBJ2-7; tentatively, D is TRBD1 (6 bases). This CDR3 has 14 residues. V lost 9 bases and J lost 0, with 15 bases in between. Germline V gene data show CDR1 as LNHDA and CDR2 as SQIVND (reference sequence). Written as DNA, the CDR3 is TGTGCCAGCGAAAAGACAGGCAACTCCTACGAGCAGTACTTC. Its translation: CASEKTGNSYEQYF.

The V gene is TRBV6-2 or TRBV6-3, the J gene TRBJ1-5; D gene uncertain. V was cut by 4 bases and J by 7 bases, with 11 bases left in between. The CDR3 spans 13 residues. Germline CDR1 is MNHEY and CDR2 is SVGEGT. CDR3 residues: CASSFSVDQPQHF. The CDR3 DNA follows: TGTGCCAGCAGTTTCTCGGTGGACCAGCCCCAGCATTTT.

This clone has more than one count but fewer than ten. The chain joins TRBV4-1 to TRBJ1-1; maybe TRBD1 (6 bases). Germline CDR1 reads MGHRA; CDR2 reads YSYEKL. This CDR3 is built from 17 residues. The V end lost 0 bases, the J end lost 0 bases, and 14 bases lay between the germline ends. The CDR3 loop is CASSQEEGGVMNTEAFF. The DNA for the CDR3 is TGCGCCAGCAGCCAAGAGGAGGGGGGCGTAATGAACACTGAAGCTTTCTTT.

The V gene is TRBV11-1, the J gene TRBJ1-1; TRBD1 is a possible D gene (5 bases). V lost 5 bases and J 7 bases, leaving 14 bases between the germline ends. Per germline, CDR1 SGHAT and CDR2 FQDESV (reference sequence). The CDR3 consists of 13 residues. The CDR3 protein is CASSPQGAGEAFF. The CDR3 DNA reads TGTGCCAGCAGCCCCCAGGGTGCGGGTGAAGCTTTCTTT.